What follows are 5 T cell receptor beta chains derived from one specimen sequenced in a study of T-cell reconstitution after alpha-beta-depleted transplantation in children. Construction of the TCRbeta library involved unique molecular identifiers. MiXCR was run by TCRdb on the PCR reads, yielding one entry per CDR3 protein. The sample holds 700,000 to 950,000 distinct CDR3 sequences, 16% seen once. Sequencing was performed on PBMCs, mostly from graft donor cells, taken 360 days after TCRalphabeta/CD19-depleted stem cell transplant. Every receptor here comes from a male patient between 10 and 17 years old who had a stem cell transplant for acute lymphoblastic leukemia, so the T cells may come from the graft donor.

This chain uses TRBV20-1 with TRBJ2-5; D tentatively reads TRBD1 or TRBD2 (6 bases each). V lost 7 bases and J lost 0, with 12 bases in between. The length of the CDR3 is 13 residues. Germline values: CDR1 DFQATT, CDR2 SNEGSKA (reference sequence). CDR3 loop: CSVGGRYQETQYF. In nucleotides, the CDR3 is TGCAGTGTAGGGGGGAGGTACCAAGAGACCCAGTACTTC.

In this sample, this clonotype turned up a few times. This sequence joins TRBV5-6 and TRBJ1-2; 7 positions match TRBD1. The V gene's germline CDR1 is SGHDT and CDR2 YYEEEE. The CDR3 is made up of 17 amino acids. V was clipped by 0 bases and J by 4 bases; unmatched bases: 12. CDR3 bases: TGTGCCAGCAGCTTGGGGGCCCGGGACAGATCCAGCTATGGCTACACCTTC. Translated: CASSLGARDRSSYGYTF.

The V gene is TRBV20-1, the J gene TRBJ2-3; TRBD2 matches 9 bases. The V segment lost 2 bases and the J segment 4 bases; nucleotides outside the gene matches: 4. The germline V gene has CDR1 DFQATT and CDR2 SNEGSKA (reference sequence). The CDR3 has 14 residues. This chain's CDR3 is CSARMAGGPDTQYF. Written as DNA, the CDR3 is TGCAGTGCTAGAATGGCGGGAGGGCCAGATACGCAGTATTTT.

The sample holds a few counts of this clonotype. The chain couples TRBV4-2 to TRBJ2-3, with D unresolved. The V end was cut by 3 bases, the J end by 1 base, with 23 bases between. Germline values: CDR1 LGHNA, CDR2 YNFKEQ. The CDR3 length is 19 residues. CDR3 amino acids: CASSHSYQVGNGGTDTQYF. The CDR3 DNA is TGTGCCAGCAGCCACTCGTACCAAGTCGGCAACGGTGGCACAGATACGCAGTATTTT.

This clonotype was counted a few times. V is TRBV5-1 and J is TRBJ2-7; 7 bases fit TRBD2. Germline trimming cut 2 bases from V and 0 bases from J; bases unmatched to any gene: 8. Germline V gene sequence: CDR1 SGHRS, CDR2 YFSETQ. This CDR3 is built from 16 residues. CDR3 nucleotide sequence: TGCGCCAGCAGCTTTCGGGGTCTAGCGGTCTCCTACGAGCAGTACTTC. It yields the protein CASSFRGLAVSYEQYF.